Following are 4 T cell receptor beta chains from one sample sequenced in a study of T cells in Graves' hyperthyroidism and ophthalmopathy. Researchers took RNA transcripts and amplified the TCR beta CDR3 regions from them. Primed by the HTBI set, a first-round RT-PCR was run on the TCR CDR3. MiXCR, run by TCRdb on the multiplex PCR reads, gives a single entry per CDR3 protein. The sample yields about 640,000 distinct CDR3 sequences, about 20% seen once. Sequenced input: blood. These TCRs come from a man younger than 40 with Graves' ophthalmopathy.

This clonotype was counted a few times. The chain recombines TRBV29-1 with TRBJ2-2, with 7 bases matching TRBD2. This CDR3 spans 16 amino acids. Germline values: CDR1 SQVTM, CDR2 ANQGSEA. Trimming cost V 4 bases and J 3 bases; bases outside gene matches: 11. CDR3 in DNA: TGCAGCGTTGCCCCCGGGACTAAATTTGACACCGGGGAGCTGTTTTTT. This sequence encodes CSVAPGTKFDTGELFF.

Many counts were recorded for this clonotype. This CDR3 is CASTLGGNTEAFF. The CDR3 nucleotides are TGTGCCAGCACCCTGGGGGGGAACACTGAAGCTTTCTTT. The chain links TRBV28 to TRBJ1-1; possibly TRBD1 for D (5 bases). The V and J ends lost 7 bases and 1 base respectively, with 10 bases between them. The CDR3 runs to 13 residues. Germline V gene lookup returns CDR1 MDHEN and CDR2 SYDVKM.

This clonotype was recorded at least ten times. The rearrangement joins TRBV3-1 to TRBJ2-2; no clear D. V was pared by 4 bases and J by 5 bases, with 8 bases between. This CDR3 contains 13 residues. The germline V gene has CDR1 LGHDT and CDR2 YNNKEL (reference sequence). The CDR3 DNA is TGTGCCAGCAGCCTTGGTCGTACCGGGGAGCTGTTTTTT. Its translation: CASSLGRTGELFF.

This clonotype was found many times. The CDR3 sequence: CASSLSGQTTEAFF. As DNA, the CDR3 is TGCGCCAGCAGCTTGTCGGGACAAACGACTGAAGCTTTCTTT. This chain joins TRBV5-1 and TRBJ1-1; perhaps TRBD1 as D (6 bases). Germline V CDR1 and CDR2: SGHRS, YFSETQ. The V and J ends lost 1 base and 5 bases respectively, with 12 bases between them. The CDR3 sequence is 14 residues long.